What follows describes a single T cell receptor (beta chain). This was a survey-level run. Using immunoSEQ multiplex PCR, the repertoire was profiled, and TCRdb retains in-frame clones only, with some absent. The repertoire consists of around 100,000 clones, with about two thirds occurring once and the leading ten covering roughly 2%. These data are taken from a study of fetal regulatory T cell absence and autoimmunity. On the study more broadly: The IPEX patients lacked clinical diabetes but had exocrine pancreas autoimmunity.

Germline V gene data show CDR1 as MGHRA and CDR2 as YSYEKL. V shed 5 bases and J shed 4 bases, with 8 bases lying between them. The CDR3 contains 12 residues. This chain joins TRBV4-1 and TRBJ1-1; D possibly corresponds to TRBD1 (6 bases). The source material was pancreas tissue. This TCR was sampled from a male donor with IPEX syndrome. Here the CDR3 reads CASSKTGTEAFF. The CDR3 bases are TGCGCCAGCAGCAAGACAGGCACTGAAGCTTTCTTT.